Below are 31 T cell receptor beta chains sequenced from a single sample in a study of blood T cell repertoires in COVID-19. Data came from immunoSEQ multiplex PCR; TCRdb stores just in-frame clones and leaves some out. Of 130,000 to 150,000 clones listed, approximately 80% were seen once; the top ten hold roughly 8.6%. The sequencing input was peripheral blood. Every receptor here comes from a woman aged 80 or over in a cohort sampled during active or convalescent COVID-19.

The rearrangement joins TRBV24-1 to TRBJ2-2; weak D call: TRBD1 (5 bases). The V end was cut by 5 bases, the J end by 5 bases, with 17 bases between. CDR3 length: 16 residues. The germline gives CDR1 KGHDR, CDR2 SFDVKD. CDR3 bases: TGTGCCACCAGTGGCCCTGGCCAGGGTAGGACCGGGGAGCTGTTTTTT. The encoded protein is CATSGPGQGRTGELFF.

V and J are TRBV27 and TRBJ1-1; 7 nucleotides agree with TRBD1. V trimming: 11 bases; J trimming: 4 bases; junction bases outside the gene matches: 13. In germline, CDR1 is MNHEY, CDR2 SMNVEV (reference sequence). The CDR3 has 14 amino acids. The CDR3 protein is CASSPRQGSTEAFF. The CDR3 DNA reads as TGTGCCTCCTCCCCCCGACAGGGCTCCACTGAAGCTTTCTTT.

The rearrangement uses TRBV7-8 and TRBJ2-1, with D perhaps TRBD1 (5 bases). CDR3 length equals 15 residues. Per germline, CDR1 SGHVS and CDR2 FQNEAQ. Trimming took 6 bases from V and 0 from J, leaving 12 bases between them. The CDR3 sequence is CASSYTGPSYNEQFF. The CDR3 coding sequence is TGTGCCAGCAGTTACACAGGTCCCTCCTACAATGAGCAGTTCTTC.

This chain connects TRBV2 to TRBJ2-2, with 7 bases matching TRBD1. Germline-derived CDR1 and CDR2 are SNHLY and FYNNEI. The CDR3 is made up of 11 amino acids. The V gene end was trimmed by 7 bases and the J gene end by 13 bases; junction bases not matched to a gene: 6. CDR3 in amino acids: CASTRQGGLFF. CDR3 sequence (DNA): TGTGCCAGCACTCGACAGGGCGGGCTGTTTTTT.

The rearrangement links TRBV11-2 to TRBJ1-1, with D unresolved. The CDR3 has 14 residues. The germline V gene encodes CDR1 SGHAT and CDR2 FQNNGV. V dropped 0 bases and J dropped 3 bases, with 8 bases sitting between them. CDR3 in amino acids: CASSLEWEDTEAFF. The CDR3 region has the DNA TGTGCCAGCAGCTTAGAGTGGGAGGACACTGAAGCTTTCTTT. The variable domain in full, with the rest retrieved from reference TRBV11-2 and TRBJ1-1, is EAGVAQSPRYKIIEKRQSVAFWCNPISGHATLYWYQQILGQGPKLLIQFQNNGVVDDSQLPKDRFSAERLKGVDSTLKIQPAKLEDSAVYLCASSLEWEDTEAFFGQGTRLTVV.

The chain joins TRBV6-6 to TRBJ1-5, with 8 bases fitting TRBD1. V shed 6 bases and J 0 bases; nucleotides not matched to a gene: 4. CDR1 is MNHNY, CDR2 SVGAGI, per germline (reference sequence). There are 15 residues in the CDR3. DNA of the CDR3: TGTGCCAGCAGCCCAGGGGGCGTTAGCAATCAGCCCCAGCATTTT. This codes for CASSPGGVSNQPQHF.

The sample holds many counts of this clone. The chain couples TRBV19 to TRBJ2-3; 10 nucleotides match TRBD2. Germline lookup yields CDR1 LNHDA and CDR2 SQIVND (reference sequence). V trimming: 5 bases; J trimming: 2 bases; junction bases outside the gene matches: 10. This CDR3 comprises 17 residues. CDR3 nucleotide sequence: TGTGCCAGTAGTGCCCTCAGCGGGGGGGTACCCACAGATACGCAGTATTTT. It encodes CASSALSGGVPTDTQYF.

The chain couples TRBV9 to TRBJ1-6, with D uncertain. V dropped 0 bases and J dropped 5 bases, with 6 bases sitting between them. The CDR3 runs 14 residues. The germline CDR1 and CDR2 sequences are SGDLS and YYNGEE. In DNA, the CDR3 is TGTGCCAGCAGCGTAGAACAGAATAATTCACCCCTCCACTTT. It specifies CASSVEQNNSPLHF.

The chain recombines TRBV5-1 with TRBJ2-5; 8 bases line up with TRBD1. Per germline, CDR1 SGHRS and CDR2 YFSETQ. This CDR3 contains 14 residues. The V and J ends lost 4 bases and 6 bases, in that order; junction bases with no gene match: 8. CDR3 amino acids: CASSLTTGEQTQYF. In nucleotides, the CDR3 is TGCGCCAGCAGCCTAACGACAGGGGAGCAGACCCAGTACTTC.

The chain combines TRBV29-1 with TRBJ1-6, with TRBD1 as a possible D gene (6 bases). The CDR3 consists of 13 residues. The germline CDR1 and CDR2 sequences are SQVTM and ANQGSEA. V was clipped by 4 bases and J by 7 bases, with 11 bases between them. In DNA form, the CDR3 reads TGCAGCGTTGCACAGGGCCTCAATTCACCCCTCCACTTT. Encoded protein: CSVAQGLNSPLHF.

The chain links TRBV30 to TRBJ1-1, with 7 bases that match TRBD1. V gave up 1 base and J gave up 4 bases; unmatched junction bases: 3. Germline CDR1 is GTSNPN and CDR2 is SVGIG (reference sequence). The CDR3 runs 13 residues. As DNA, the CDR3 is TGTGCCTGGAGTGACAGGGGTGCCACTGAAGCTTTCTTT. Its translation is CAWSDRGATEAFF.

The V gene is TRBV6-5, the J gene TRBJ2-1; 7 bases agree with TRBD2. The CDR3 sequence is 15 residues long. Trimming removed 2 bases from V and 7 bases from J; junction bases left unmatched: 8. Germline CDR1 MNHEY, CDR2 SVGAGI. The DNA for the CDR3 is TGTGCCAGCAGTTACGGGGGGGGTAGATCGAATGAGCAGTTCTTC. The encoded protein is CASSYGGGRSNEQFF.

The table lists this clone with a few counts. V gene TRBV5-1 combines with J gene TRBJ2-7, with TRBD1 matching 8 bases. Germline CDR1 is SGHRS and CDR2 is YFSETQ. V lost 3 bases to trimming and J lost 3 bases; unmatched junction nucleotides: 5. The CDR3 sequence is 14 residues long. The CDR3 is CASSSTTGGYEQYF. CDR3 nucleotides: TGCGCCAGCAGCTCAACTACAGGGGGCTACGAGCAGTACTTC.

The chain uses TRBV28 and TRBJ1-6; 9 bases agree with TRBD1. Unmatched junction bases numbered 14, after V lost 8 bases and J lost 9 bases. The CDR3 length is 16 residues. Germline V CDR1 and CDR2: MDHEN, SYDVKM. The CDR3 here is CASRSLRQGDLSPLHF. As DNA, the CDR3 is TGTGCCAGCCGCAGTTTAAGACAGGGGGACCTTTCACCCCTCCACTTT. Filled out from reference TRBV28 and TRBJ1-6, the complete variable domain reads DVKVTQSSRYLVKRTGEKVFLECVQDMDHENMFWYRQDPGLGLRLIYFSYDVKMKEKGDIPEGYSVSREKKERFSLILESASTNQTSMYLCASRSLRQGDLSPLHFGNGTRLTVT.

The CDR3 here is CASSLVTNTNTGELFF. The CDR3 nucleotides are TGTGCCAGCAGCTTAGTCACGAACACCAACACCGGGGAGCTGTTTTTT. This sequence joins TRBV7-6 and TRBJ2-2; D call uncertain. From germline, CDR1 is SGHVS and CDR2 FNYEAQ. The CDR3 has 16 amino acids. The V and J ends lost 1 base and 2 bases respectively, with 11 bases between them.

V and J are TRBV29-1 and TRBJ1-4, with D perhaps matching TRBD1 (5 bases). V gave up 8 bases and J gave up 6 bases, with 19 bases separating them. The germline CDR1 and CDR2 sequences are SQVTM and ANQGSEA. This CDR3 is built from 14 residues. DNA of the CDR3: TGCAGCATAGGGTGGGGGGAACAACATGAAAAACTGTTTTTT. It yields the protein CSIGWGEQHEKLFF. The full variable domain, with the rest looked up from reference TRBV29-1 and TRBJ1-4, is SAVISQKPSRDICQRGTSLTIQCQVDSQVTMMFWYRQQPGQSLTLIATANQGSEATYESGFVIDKFPISRPNLTFSTLTVSNMSPEDSSIYLCSIGWGEQHEKLFFGSGTQLSVL.

The CDR3 is CASSLLAGTGELFF. As DNA, the CDR3 is TGTGCCAGCAGCCTACTAGCGGGCACCGGGGAGCTGTTTTTT. The chain has TRBV4-2 and TRBJ2-2, with 9 bases identical to TRBD2. Germline lookup yields CDR1 LGHNA and CDR2 YNFKEQ. The trim removed 4 bases at V and 4 bases at J, leaving 1 base unmatched. The CDR3 is 14 amino acids.

The gene calls are TRBV3-1 (or the pseudogene TRBV3-2) and TRBJ1-2, with a possible D match to TRBD1 (6 bases). Germline CDR1 reads LGHDT; CDR2 reads YNNKEL (reference sequence). The CDR3 totals 13 residues. V dropped 2 bases and J dropped 8 bases, with 12 bases sitting between them. The CDR3 spells CASSQLGARGYTF. The CDR3 coding sequence is TGTGCCAGCAGCCAATTGGGGGCGAGGGGCTACACCTTC.

The J gene is TRBJ2-7, the V gene TRBV5-5; 11 bases match TRBD1. Germline loops: CDR1 SGHKS, CDR2 YYEKEE (reference sequence). V lost 4 bases to trimming and J lost 10 bases; unmatched junction nucleotides: 13. This CDR3 contains 15 residues. The CDR3, as DNA: TGTGCCAGCAGCGACTGGACAGGGGGCGCTTCACCCCAGTACTTC. Translation: CASSDWTGGASPQYF. Complete variable domain (other parts from reference TRBV5-5 and TRBJ2-7): DAGVTQSPTHLIKTRGQQVTLRCSPISGHKSVSWYQQVLGQGPQFIFQYYEKEERGRGNFPDRFSARQFPNYSSELNVNALLLGDSALYLCASSDWTGGASPQYFGPGTRLTVT.

The gene calls are TRBV19 and TRBJ2-7; 14 nucleotides line up with TRBD2. The germline V gene encodes CDR1 LNHDA and CDR2 SQIVND (reference sequence). The junction had 3 bases not matched to a gene; V was cut back by 7 bases and J by 1 base. The CDR3 totals 15 residues. The CDR3 loop is CASMTSGGDSYEQYF. In DNA, the CDR3 is TGTGCCAGTATGACTAGCGGGGGGGATTCCTACGAGCAGTACTTC.

This clone was counted ten times or more. The V and J genes are TRBV2 and TRBJ2-5; perhaps TRBD2 as D (5 bases). The CDR3 has 17 amino acids. Germline V gene sequence: CDR1 SNHLY, CDR2 FYNNEI. Trimming pared 2 bases from V and 5 bases from J, leaving 21 bases between. CDR3 residues: CASSESPTGSPTETQYF. The CDR3, as DNA: TGTGCCAGCAGTGAAAGTCCGACGGGGAGCCCCACGGAGACCCAGTACTTC.

The gene calls are TRBV5-4 and TRBJ2-5; D call uncertain. The CDR3 totals 14 residues. Per germline, CDR1 SGHNT and CDR2 YYREEE (reference sequence). V shed 2 bases and J shed 2 bases, with 10 bases lying between them. As DNA, the CDR3 is TGTGCCAGCAGCTTTTCCTACCAACAAGAGACCCAGTACTTC. Translated: CASSFSYQQETQYF.

The chain is built from TRBV6-1 and TRBJ2-3, with TRBD2 matching 11 bases. CDR3 length equals 18 residues. The V and J ends lost 6 bases and 2 bases, in that order; junction bases with no gene match: 13. Per the germline V gene, CDR1 is MNHNS and CDR2 is SASEGT. The CDR3 spells CASREPLAGGTFTDTQYF. The CDR3 DNA follows: TGTGCCAGCAGGGAACCCCTAGCGGGGGGTACCTTCACAGATACGCAGTATTTT.

The chain combines TRBV4-2 with TRBJ1-2, with D possibly being TRBD1 (5 bases). The V gene's germline CDR1 is LGHNA and CDR2 YNFKEQ. The CDR3 contains 12 residues. V lost 3 bases and J lost 7, with 9 bases in between. CDR3 in DNA: TGTGCCAGCAGCCACCGGGGGGGTGGCTACACCTTC. This gives the protein CASSHRGGGYTF.

The V gene is TRBV7-3, the J gene TRBJ2-2; the D is unclear. The CDR3 spans 14 residues. The ends were cut back, 5 bases at V and 4 bases at J, with 11 bases in the middle. In germline, CDR1 is SGHTA, CDR2 FQGTGA. The CDR3 here is CASSLDAFTGELFF. DNA of the CDR3: TGTGCCAGCAGCCTAGACGCGTTCACCGGGGAGCTGTTTTTT.

V gene TRBV7-9 combines with J gene TRBJ2-2, with a tentative D call TRBD2 (6 bases). The CDR3 consists of 13 residues. V lost 3 bases to trimming and J lost 9 bases, with 11 bases between them. CDR1 is SEHNR and CDR2 is FQNEAQ in the germline V gene (reference sequence). CDR3 in DNA: TGTGCCAGCAGCTTGGGGGGTCCCTGGGAGCTGTTTTTT. Amino acid sequence: CASSLGGPWELFF. The variable domain in full, with the rest retrieved from reference TRBV7-9 and TRBJ2-2, is DTGVSQNPRHKITKRGQNVTFRCDPISEHNRLYWYRQTLGQGPEFLTYFQNEAQLEKSRLLSDRFSAERPKGSFSTLEIQRTEQGDSAMYLCASSLGGPWELFFGEGSRLTVL.

The V gene is TRBV9, the J gene TRBJ1-6, with 9 bases lining up with TRBD1. There are 18 residues in the CDR3. Losses at the gene ends were 0 bases for V and 0 bases for J; bases not matched to a gene: 4. CDR1 is SGDLS and CDR2 is YYNGEE in the germline V gene. DNA of the CDR3: TGTGCCAGCAGCGTAGCGGACAGGGGAAGCTCCTATAATTCACCCCTCCACTTT. It translates to CASSVADRGSSYNSPLHF.

This chain joins TRBV5-1 and TRBJ1-2; D may be TRBD1 (6 bases). The CDR3 runs 14 residues. The V end was cut by 7 bases, the J end by 2 bases, with 15 bases between. Germline CDR1 reads SGHRS; CDR2 reads YFSETQ. CDR3 sequence (DNA): TGCGCCAGCGCACTAGGGACACTGAACTATGGCTACACCTTC. This codes for CASALGTLNYGYTF.

The rearrangement uses TRBV5-4 and TRBJ2-1; D may be TRBD2 (6 bases). V shed 2 bases and J shed 2 bases, with 8 bases lying between them. Germline V gives CDR1 SGHNT, CDR2 YYREEE (reference sequence). The CDR3 sequence is 14 residues long. CDR3 loop: CASSFRGTYNEQFF. CDR3 nucleotides: TGTGCCAGCAGCTTCCGGGGGACCTACAATGAGCAGTTCTTC. The full variable domain, rest sourced from reference TRBV5-4 and TRBJ2-1, is ETGVTQSPTHLIKTRGQQVTLRCSSQSGHNTVSWYQQALGQGPQFIFQYYREEENGRGNFPPRFSGLQFPNYSSELNVNALELDDSALYLCASSFRGTYNEQFFGPGTRLTVL.

The chain has TRBV4-3 and TRBJ2-1; 13 bases are a match to TRBD2. CDR1 is LGHNA, CDR2 YSLEER, per germline. Unmatched junction bases numbered 8, after V lost 3 bases and J lost 9 bases. This CDR3 has 16 amino acids. For the CDR3, the DNA is TGCGCCAGCAGCCACTTACTAGCGGGGGGGCCCAGTGAGCAGTTCTTC. It is translated as CASSHLLAGGPSEQFF.

This chain uses TRBV7-2 with TRBJ2-5, with TRBD2 matching 8 bases. The CDR3 is made up of 16 amino acids. V lost 3 bases, J lost 2 bases, and 8 bases stayed unmatched. Germline-derived CDR1 and CDR2 are SGHTA and FQGNSA. CDR3 DNA sequence: TGTGCCAGCAGCTTGCGTCTAGCGGGTGGGCAAGAGACCCAGTACTTC. It yields the protein CASSLRLAGGQETQYF.